This T cell receptor (beta chain) was captured in a study of blood T cell repertoires in COVID-19. Overall study: The samples span acute and convalescent COVID-19 from the United States, Italy and Spain. Sources were T cells, B-cell-depleted T cells, or PBMCs; the material itself was cDNA or gDNA.

The junction had 9 bases not matched to a gene; V was cut back by 3 bases and J by 6 bases. Germline values: CDR1 LGHDT, CDR2 YNNKEL (reference sequence). The CDR3 sequence is 15 residues long. As handled by the study authors: Reference gene primer amplification yielded estimated nucleated cell counts. Generated by immunoSEQ multiplex PCR, the TCRdb table keeps only in-frame clones and is missing some. That table is the source of V, J and clone size, and D and trimming were worked out from the DNA. The sample records around 140,000 clones, about 91% being singletons. This chain joins TRBV3-1 (or the pseudogene TRBV3-2) and TRBJ1-2; 8 nucleotides line up with TRBD1. This TCR was recovered from a woman aged 55-70 years with acute or convalescent COVID-19. The sample taken for sequencing was peripheral blood. The CDR3 loop reads CASSHTGQGGNGYTF. The CDR3 bases are TGTGCCAGCAGCCACACCGGACAGGGCGGAAATGGCTACACCTTC.